This T cell receptor (beta chain) originates from a study of human T cells and chemical hapten exposure. TCRdb reprocessed the RACE reads via MiXCR and lists one record per CDR3 protein. Seen here are approximately 320,000 distinct CDR3 sequences, around 5.5% observed once, and the top ten hold approximately 8.2%. The time point: pre-sensitization, week 0. Noted treatment: therapeutic diphenylcyclopropenone sensitization with weekly scalp DPC. Notes on the study in general: Counts of TCRs above 1 in 1000 frequency stayed unchanged with DPC sensitization.

This clonotype has just a few counts. Its cognate antigen is unknown. The CDR3 consists of 13 residues. From germline, CDR1 is MDHEN and CDR2 SYDVKM. V lost 6 bases to trimming and J lost 5 bases, with 14 bases between them. This sequence joins TRBV28 and TRBJ2-7; possibly TRBD1 or TRBD2 for D (5 bases each). The TCR originated in a woman in her late teens or twenties with alopecia areata. Some clones in this sample may be carry-over from other donors' samples. This specimen was whole blood, taken in connection with sensitization to the hapten diphenylcyclopropenone (DPC). CDR3 residues: CASSLGARDEQYF. DNA for the CDR3: TGTGCCAGCAGCCTCGGGGCCAGGGACGAGCAGTACTTC.